The rows below give T cell receptor beta chains drawn from one sample of a study of low-dose radiotherapy and immunotherapy resistance in tumors. TCRdb used MiXCR to reprocess the reads, holding one entry per CDR3 protein. The table has around 58,000 distinct CDR3 sequences, under 30% seen once. The material was PBMCs, obtained after low-dose radiotherapy plus immunotherapy. These receptors all stem from a male donor with prostate cancer. Both conserved end residues are part of each CDR3. A D gene is named only where the DNA matches it firmly. Not all rows give a size; the values are once, few, many and, for expanded clones, a class.

>many|NA|TRBJ1-1|TRBV6-2/TRBV6-3
CASSRGQQNTEAFF
TGTGCCAGCAGTCGAGGACAGCAGAACACTGAAGCTTTCTTT
>many|NA|TRBJ2-1|TRBV29-1
CSVEVQANEQFF
TGCAGCGTTGAAGTACAGGCGAATGAGCAGTTCTTC
>many|NA|TRBJ2-5|TRBV29-1
CSVSRGSQETQYF
TGCAGCGTTAGTAGGGGGAGCCAAGAGACCCAGTACTTC
>few|NA|TRBJ2-3|TRBV25-1
CASSPQGGSTDTQYF
TGTGCCAGCAGTCCGCAGGGGGGTAGCACAGATACGCAGTATTTT
>many|NA|TRBJ2-5|TRBV12-3/TRBV12-4
CASRGPQETQYF
TGTGCCAGCAGGGGTCCGCAAGAGACCCAGTACTTC
>few|NA|TRBJ1-2|TRBV7-9
CASTFDFSYTF
TGTGCCAGCACCTTCGATTTTAGCTACACCTTC
>many|NA|TRBJ2-3|TRBV27
CASSIRQVGSSTDTQYF
TGTGCCAGCAGTATCCGACAGGTCGGATCCAGCACAGATACGCAGTATTTT
>many|NA|TRBJ2-3|TRBV24-1
CATSDSTGYTQYF
TGTGCCACCAGTGACTCGACTGGGTATACGCAGTATTTT
>many|TRBD2|TRBJ2-2|TRBV11-2
CASTPGLTNTGELFF
TGTGCCAGCACCCCGGGACTAACGAACACCGGGGAGCTGTTTTTT
>many|TRBD1|TRBJ1-5|TRBV19
CASTSTSGTAYSNQPQHF
TGTGCCAGTACCTCTACTTCCGGGACAGCATATAGCAATCAGCCCCAGCATTTT
>many|TRBD2|TRBJ2-3|TRBV29-1
CSVEGGLASTDTQYF
TGCAGCGTTGAAGGGGGACTAGCCAGCACAGATACGCAGTATTTT
>many|NA|TRBJ2-7|TRBV12-3/TRBV12-4
CASSFGASQTYEQYF
TGTGCCAGCAGTTTCGGGGCCAGTCAGACCTACGAGCAGTACTTC
>NA|TRBD1|TRBJ2-7|TRBV5-1
CASSLAGTGTYEQYF
TGCGCCAGCAGCTTGGCCGGGACAGGGACCTACGAGCAGTACTTC
>NA|NA|TRBJ1-6|TRBV20-1
CSARAPLIGNNSPLHF
TGCAGTGCTAGAGCGCCCCTGATCGGCAATAATTCACCCCTCCACTTT
>many|NA|TRBJ2-4|TRBV6-2/TRBV6-3
CASSPAGFYIQYF
TGTGCCAGCAGTCCGGCAGGGTTTTACATTCAGTACTTC
>many|NA|TRBJ2-7|TRBV14
CASSQDPGYEQYF
TGTGCCAGCAGCCAAGATCCAGGATACGAGCAGTACTTC
>many|TRBD2|TRBJ2-1|TRBV7-2
CASSSLGRGARGEQFF
TGTGCCAGCAGCTCCCTTGGGCGGGGGGCTCGAGGGGAGCAGTTCTTC
>few|NA|TRBJ1-5|TRBV29-1
CSVEDGYNQPQHF
TGCAGCGTTGAAGATGGCTACAATCAGCCCCAGCATTTT
>many|TRBD1|TRBJ2-7|TRBV7-8
CASSAGTGRYVVQYF
TGTGCCAGCAGCGCCGGGACAGGGAGATACGTTGTGCAGTACTTC
>medium-sized|NA|TRBJ2-1|TRBV7-9
CASSLPSSGSSYNEQFF
TGTGCCAGCAGCCTCCCCAGCTCCGGGAGCTCCTACAATGAGCAGTTCTTC
>many|NA|TRBJ2-3|TRBV29-1
CSVERSVTDTQYF
TGCAGCGTTGAACGGAGTGTCACAGATACGCAGTATTTT
>few|TRBD1|TRBJ1-5|TRBV19
CASKGDRAKVGNQPQHF
TGTGCCAGTAAGGGGGACAGGGCGAAGGTCGGCAATCAGCCCCAGCATTTT
>many|NA|TRBJ1-6|TRBV20-1
CSASSTPGNSPLHF
TGCAGTGCTAGCTCGACTCCGGGCAATTCACCCCTCCACTTT
>many|TRBD2|TRBJ2-1|TRBV12-3/TRBV12-4
CASSFIAGSYNEQFF
TGTGCCAGCAGTTTCATAGCGGGCTCCTACAATGAGCAGTTCTTC
>many|TRBD2|TRBJ2-1|TRBV11-2
CASSLGTSGKTYNEQFF
TGTGCCAGCAGCTTAGGGACTAGCGGGAAAACCTACAATGAGCAGTTCTTC
>few|NA|TRBJ2-1|TRBV19
CASRNLRVAHEQFF
TGTGCCAGTAGAAACTTAAGGGTAGCGCATGAGCAGTTCTTC
>NA|TRBD1|TRBJ1-1|TRBV29-1
CSQGQGAEAFF
TGCAGCCAAGGACAGGGTGCTGAAGCTTTCTTT
>many|NA|TRBJ2-6|TRBV9
CASSVGQGPNVLTF
TGTGCCAGCAGCGTAGGCCAGGGCCCCAACGTCCTGACTTTC
>many|TRBD1|TRBJ2-5|TRBV11-2
CASSLDSDDRVGETQYF
TGTGCCAGCAGCTTAGATTCTGATGACAGGGTAGGAGAGACCCAGTACTTC
>many|NA|TRBJ2-3|TRBV29-1
CSARGRVGGTDTQYF
TGCAGCGCTAGGGGGAGGGTTGGGGGCACAGATACGCAGTATTTT
>many|NA|TRBJ2-1|TRBV25-1
CASSIGDLMGNEQFF
TGTGCCAGCAGTATCGGGGACCTCATGGGGAATGAGCAGTTCTTC
>many|NA|TRBJ2-1|TRBV7-9
CASSSIRDPSSYNEQFF
TGTGCCAGCAGCTCCATCCGGGACCCAAGCTCCTACAATGAGCAGTTCTTC
>many|NA|TRBJ2-5|TRBV10-3
CAISGGASPQETQYF
TGTGCCATCAGTGGGGGCGCTAGCCCGCAAGAGACCCAGTACTTC
>many|NA|TRBJ1-1|TRBV6-2/TRBV6-3
CASSAWTVGDTEAFF
TGTGCCAGCAGTGCCTGGACAGTAGGGGACACTGAAGCTTTCTTT
>many|TRBD2|TRBJ2-3|TRBV3-1
CASSLRLAATDTQYF
TGTGCCAGCAGCTTGAGACTAGCGGCAACAGATACGCAGTATTTT
>many|NA|TRBJ2-1|TRBV4-3
CASSQDLWDEQFF
TGCGCCAGCAGCCAAGATCTTTGGGATGAGCAGTTCTTC